This TCR beta chain was identified during a study of blood T cell repertoires in COVID-19. Study in general: Collection of acute and convalescent COVID-19 samples took place in the United States, Italy and Spain. PBMCs, B-cell-depleted T cells, or T cells were the source of the cDNA or gDNA that made up the material.

The CDR3 runs 11 residues. In germline, CDR1 is GTSNPN, CDR2 SVGIG (reference sequence). V dropped 5 bases and J dropped 5 bases, with 9 bases sitting between them. Authors' methods: Using reference gene primer amplification, nucleated cell counts were estimated. Data came from immunoSEQ multiplex PCR; TCRdb stores just in-frame clones and leaves some out. The V and J calls and clone size come from that table; D and trimming were worked out from the DNA. This table has roughly 62,000 clones, around 90% appearing once. The chain carries TRBV30 and TRBJ1-2, with D possibly being TRBD1 (5 bases). The sample consisted of peripheral blood. The sequence was collected from a human donor in a cohort sampled during active COVID-19. The CDR3 is CAWDSGYGYTF. CDR3 sequence (DNA): TGTGCCTGGGACTCAGGGTATGGCTACACCTTC.